These 30 T cell receptor beta chains originate from one sample sequenced in a study of CD8 T cells in ankylosing spondylitis. One entry per CDR3 protein results from TCRdb running MiXCR on the 5' RACE reads. This sample has about 240,000 distinct CDR3 sequences, with 8% to 9.5% found just once. Input material: blood, either unsorted or a sorted T cell fraction (not recorded which). These receptors were taken from a male donor with ankylosing spondylitis or in good health (not recorded which).

This clonotype came up many times. This chain uses TRBV6-5 with TRBJ1-6; 7 bases fit TRBD1. CDR3 length: 15 amino acids. V lost 4 bases, J lost 9 bases, and 9 bases stayed unmatched. Germline V CDR1 and CDR2: MNHEY, SVGAGI. The CDR3 region has the DNA TGTGCCAGCAGTTCTTTCACAGGGGTGGGTTCACCCCTCCACTTT. This translates into CASSSFTGVGSPLHF.

This clonotype was seen a handful of times. The CDR3 is CASSLQGLQNTGELFF. The DNA of the CDR3 is TGTGCCAGCAGCTTACAAGGACTACAGAACACCGGGGAGCTGTTTTTT. The chain recombines TRBV7-3 with TRBJ2-2, with D maybe TRBD2 (6 bases). The germline V gene has CDR1 SGHTA and CDR2 FQGTGA. CDR3 length: 16 residues. Deletions cut 2 bases from V and 1 base from J, with 11 bases between. The complete variable domain, with remaining parts taken from reference TRBV7-3 and TRBJ2-2, reads GAGVSQTPSNKVTEKGKYVELRCDPISGHTALYWYRQSLGQGPEFLIYFQGTGAADDSGLPNDRFFAVRPEGSVSTLKIQRTERGDSAVYLCASSLQGLQNTGELFFGEGSRLTVL.

This clonotype has a count of ten or more. This chain uses TRBV20-1 with TRBJ1-1; 10 nucleotides line up with TRBD1. Trimming removed 3 bases from V and 3 bases from J; junction bases left unmatched: 1. Germline V gives CDR1 DFQATT, CDR2 SNEGSKA (reference sequence). This CDR3 has 13 residues. Here the CDR3 reads CSARTGGDTEAFF. CDR3 nucleotides: TGCAGTGCTAGGACAGGGGGCGACACTGAAGCTTTCTTT.

This clonotype was counted many times. The V call is TRBV12-3 or TRBV12-4, the J call TRBJ2-1, with D perhaps matching TRBD1 (6 bases). With 3 bases removed from V and 4 bases from J, the gap between germline ends came to 13 bases. This CDR3 contains 15 residues. CDR3 DNA sequence: TGTGCCAGCAGTTTTCGCGACAGGAGGTACAATGAGCAGTTCTTC. Translated: CASSFRDRRYNEQFF.

This clonotype was observed at least ten times. The rearrangement links TRBV20-1 to TRBJ2-1; 11 bases are shared with TRBD2. Germline V gene lookup returns CDR1 DFQATT and CDR2 SNEGSKA (reference sequence). CDR3 size: 15 residues. V lost 3 bases, J lost 6 bases, and 7 bases stayed unmatched. In DNA, the CDR3 is TGCAGTGCTAGGGGGCCGGGACTAGCGGTCAATGAGCAGTTCTTC. Protein: CSARGPGLAVNEQFF.

This clonotype was observed a few times. The V call is TRBV7-3, the J call TRBJ2-3, with D perhaps TRBD1 (5 bases). Germline CDR1 and CDR2: SGHTA and FQGTGA. The CDR3 is made up of 16 amino acids. The V end was cut by 5 bases, the J end by 0 bases, with 15 bases between. CDR3 DNA sequence: TGTGCCAGCAGCCGCAGGGCAGAGTTTAGCACAGATACGCAGTATTTT. Residues: CASSRRAEFSTDTQYF. The entire variable domain, with the rest obtained from reference TRBV7-3 and TRBJ2-3, is as follows: GAGVSQTPSNKVTEKGKYVELRCDPISGHTALYWYRQSLGQGPEFLIYFQGTGAADDSGLPNDRFFAVRPEGSVSTLKIQRTERGDSAVYLCASSRRAEFSTDTQYFGPGTRLTVL.

This clonotype was observed many times. The chain is built from TRBV7-2 and TRBJ2-1; D is ambiguous. Between the trimmed V and J ends, which lost 4 bases and 1 base, there was a span of 8 bases. Germline V gene data show CDR1 as SGHTA and CDR2 as FQGNSA. This CDR3 spans 14 amino acids. The CDR3 here is CASSSSLSYNEQFF. CDR3 sequence (DNA): TGTGCCAGCAGCTCCAGCTTGTCCTACAATGAGCAGTTCTTC.

CDR3 nucleotides: TGTGCCAGTAGTATAGAGGGGACTAGCGTTTACACCGGGGAGCTGTTTTTT. Translation gives CASSIEGTSVYTGELFF. V and J are TRBV19 and TRBJ2-2; 10 bases align to TRBD2. The V segment lost 0 bases and the J segment 3 bases; nucleotides outside the gene matches: 4. The length of the CDR3 is 17 residues. The germline V gene has CDR1 LNHDA and CDR2 SQIVND (reference sequence).

Here the CDR3 reads CSVQRAGTEAFF. The CDR3 DNA sequence: TGCAGCGTTCAAAGGGCTGGCACTGAAGCTTTCTTT. This rearrangement joins TRBV29-1 to TRBJ1-1; D is ambiguous. The germline CDR1 and CDR2 sequences are SQVTM and ANQGSEA. This CDR3 comprises 12 residues. Trimming cost V 5 bases and J 4 bases, with 11 bases left between them.

This clonotype was counted a few times. The chain couples TRBV7-9 to TRBJ2-1, with D maybe TRBD2 (6 bases). Between the trimmed V and J ends, which lost 3 bases and 2 bases, there was a span of 14 bases. CDR3 length equals 16 residues. Germline V gene sequence: CDR1 SEHNR, CDR2 FQNEAQ (reference sequence). The CDR3 reads CASSFLVSGAYNEQFF. CDR3 DNA: TGTGCCAGCAGCTTTTTGGTTAGCGGAGCCTACAATGAGCAGTTCTTC.

This clonotype has more than one count but fewer than ten. This chain joins TRBV9 and TRBJ2-7, with 7 bases matching TRBD2. The CDR3 covers 14 residues. V shed 1 base and J 3 bases; nucleotides not matched to a gene: 4. The V gene's germline CDR1 is SGDLS and CDR2 YYNGEE. This CDR3 is CASSVTGLNYEQYF. CDR3 nucleotide sequence: TGTGCCAGCAGCGTAACGGGACTAAACTACGAGCAGTACTTC. Complete variable domain (other parts from reference TRBV9 and TRBJ2-7): DSGVTQTPKHLITATGQRVTLRCSPRSGDLSVYWYQQSLDQGLQFLIQYYNGEERAKGNILERFSAQQFPDLHSELNLSSLELGDSALYFCASSVTGLNYEQYFGPGTRLTVT.

This clonotype was observed many times. The V gene is TRBV5-1, the J gene TRBJ2-5, with D unresolved. V lost 0 bases to trimming and J lost 5 bases, with 8 bases between them. The CDR3 is 13 amino acids. The germline V gene has CDR1 SGHRS and CDR2 YFSETQ. CDR3 bases: TGCGCCAGCAGCTTGGGGCAGTGGGAGACCCAGTACTTC. It is translated as CASSLGQWETQYF.

This clonotype was found many times. This chain joins TRBV2 and TRBJ1-4; D gene uncertain. This CDR3 spans 14 amino acids. From germline, CDR1 is SNHLY and CDR2 FYNNEI. Deletions cut 6 bases from V and 8 bases from J, with 16 bases between. Here the CDR3 reads CASRDQIKGEKLFF. DNA of the CDR3: TGTGCCAGCAGAGACCAAATAAAAGGGGAAAAACTGTTTTTT.

About this clonotype itself: One end of the junction fails to match germline, which may point to a read error. The chain carries TRBV20-1 and TRBJ2-3, with a tentative D call TRBD2 (6 bases). Germline V CDR1 and CDR2: DFQATT, SNEGSKA (reference sequence). The CDR3 spans 15 residues. CDR3 nucleotides: TGCTGTGCTCGAATCCCGGGACTTTCCACAGATACGCAGTATTTT. Translating gives CCARIPGLSTDTQYF.

This clonotype was counted ten times or more. This rearrangement joins TRBV7-9 to TRBJ2-3; 9 positions agree with TRBD1. The CDR3 contains 16 residues. V shed 5 bases and J 4 bases; nucleotides not matched to a gene: 10. Germline CDR1 is SEHNR and CDR2 is FQNEAQ (reference sequence). The CDR3 bases are TGTGCCAGCAGCGCCCTTAGGACAGGGGAGGCAGATACGCAGTATTTT. Translation gives CASSALRTGEADTQYF.

This clonotype was seen ten or more times. The V gene is TRBV12-3 or TRBV12-4, the J gene TRBJ2-2; D unresolved. The CDR3 consists of 15 residues. The germline V and J ends were trimmed by 3 bases and 2 bases, with 10 bases remaining between them. CDR3 DNA: TGTGCCAGCAGTTTCCTGGCGGAAAACACCGGGGAGCTGTTTTTT. Translating gives CASSFLAENTGELFF.

This clonotype appeared many times. V gene TRBV29-1 combines with J gene TRBJ1-2, with 7 bases identical to TRBD1. The CDR3 covers 13 residues. V dropped 5 bases and J dropped 5; count of bases not matched to a gene: 8. The V gene's germline CDR1 is SQVTM and CDR2 ANQGSEA. The CDR3 nucleotides are TGCAGCGTTCGAGTAGGACAGGCGTATGGCTACACCTTC. It specifies CSVRVGQAYGYTF.

This clonotype was observed many times. The CDR3 nucleotides read TGTGCCAGCAGTTACTCGAATCAGGGCCCGAACACTGAAGCTTTCTTT. This gives the protein CASSYSNQGPNTEAFF. This chain joins TRBV6-5 and TRBJ1-1; possible D gene TRBD1, 5 bases. V lost 0 bases to trimming and J lost 1 base, with 12 bases between them. Germline-derived CDR1 and CDR2 are MNHEY and SVGAGI. This CDR3 has 16 residues.

Many counts were recorded for this clonotype. The V gene is TRBV7-2, the J gene TRBJ2-5; no clear D. Germline lookup yields CDR1 SGHTA and CDR2 FQGNSA. The ends were cut back, 4 bases at V and 5 bases at J, with 11 bases in the middle. This CDR3 is built from 13 residues. CDR3 sequence reads: CASSSWGTETQYF. Written as DNA, the CDR3 is TGTGCCAGCAGCTCCTGGGGAACGGAGACCCAGTACTTC. The variable domain in full, with the rest retrieved from reference TRBV7-2 and TRBJ2-5, is GAGVSQSPSNKVTEKGKDVELRCDPISGHTALYWYRQSLGQGLEFLIYFQGNSAPDKSGLPSDRFSAERTGGSVSTLTIQRTQQEDSAVYLCASSSWGTETQYFGPGTRLLVL.

In its sample, this clonotype was seen many times. The J gene is TRBJ2-5, the V gene TRBV15; D uncertain. This CDR3 region has 14 residues. Trimming stripped 0 bases from V and 3 bases from J, with 8 bases between. Germline V lookup: CDR1 LNHNV, CDR2 YYDKDF (reference sequence). The CDR3 region is CATSRDTKEETQYF. The CDR3 DNA follows: TGTGCCACCAGCAGAGACACGAAGGAAGAGACCCAGTACTTC.

This chain uses TRBV4-3 with TRBJ2-5; TRBD2 matches 10 bases. The V segment lost 0 bases and the J segment 0 bases; nucleotides outside the gene matches: 4. The length of the CDR3 is 17 residues. Germline loops: CDR1 LGHNA, CDR2 YSLEER. For the CDR3, the DNA is TGCGCCAGCAGCCAAGAGACGGGACTAGCGTACCAAGAGACCCAGTACTTC. It translates to CASSQETGLAYQETQYF.

At least ten counts were recorded for this clonotype. The chain links TRBV5-6 to TRBJ2-7; D might be TRBD2 (5 bases). CDR1 is SGHDT and CDR2 is YYEEEE in the germline V gene. CDR3 length: 13 residues. V lost 3 bases and J lost 2, with 9 bases in between. The CDR3 DNA reads as TGTGCCAGCAGCTCTACCGGGACCTACGAGCAGTACTTC. Protein sequence: CASSSTGTYEQYF.

This chain connects TRBV7-8 to TRBJ1-5; 11 positions agree with TRBD1. Germline CDR1 and CDR2: SGHVS and FQNEAQ. Trimming at V came to 3 bases and at J to 6 bases, leaving 4 bases not matched to a gene. The CDR3 runs 15 residues. CDR3 in amino acids: CASSFGTGGTQPQHF. The CDR3 DNA follows: TGTGCCAGCAGCTTCGGGACAGGGGGAACTCAGCCCCAGCATTTT.

Comment on this clonotype: A read error is possible here, since a much larger clone lies one base away. The chain uses TRBV5-1 and TRBJ2-7, with D perhaps TRBD1 (6 bases). V was pared by 3 bases and J by 3 bases, with 19 bases between. This CDR3 is built from 16 residues. Germline-derived CDR1 and CDR2 are SGHRS and YFSETQ. CDR3 sequence (DNA): TGCGCCAGCAGCTCGACTCTAGACAGGATTCTCTACGAGCAGTACTTC. Protein: CASSSTLDRILYEQYF.

In its sample, this clonotype was seen a few times. The chain uses TRBV11-3 and TRBJ2-7; perhaps TRBD2 as D (5 bases). The germline gives CDR1 SGHNT, CDR2 YENEEA. The CDR3 covers 17 residues. V lost 0 bases and J 2 bases, leaving 17 bases between the germline ends. The CDR3 coding sequence is TGTGCCAGCAGCTTAGAAGCACCCCGGACTTTTACCTACGAGCAGTACTTC. It is translated as CASSLEAPRTFTYEQYF.

This chain links TRBV7-9 with TRBJ2-1; 14 bases line up with TRBD2. The CDR3 is 15 residues long. Germline-derived CDR1 and CDR2 are SEHNR and FQNEAQ (reference sequence). V dropped 1 base and J dropped 8; count of bases not matched to a gene: 1. The CDR3 nucleotides are TGTGCCAGCAGCTTAGGGGGACTAGCGGGAGATGAGCAGTTCTTC. It translates to CASSLGGLAGDEQFF.

For this clonotype: This may come from a read error, since a much larger clone is one base off. The V and J genes are TRBV20-1 and TRBJ2-3; a weak D match, TRBD2 (5 bases). Germline values: CDR1 DFQATT, CDR2 SNEGSKA (reference sequence). The CDR3 runs 16 residues. Trimming left V 3 bases short and J 5 bases short, with 21 bases between. CDR3 protein: CSASLPGSRERDTQYF. CDR3 coding DNA: TGCAGTGCTAGCCTTCCCGGTAGTCGGGAAAGAGATACGCAGTATTTT.

On this clonotype: Mismatch with germline at one junction end may stem from a read error. CDR3 in DNA: TGTGCTAGCAGCTTAAATCCAGGGGGTGAAAAACTGTTTTTT. Its protein product is CASSLNPGGEKLFF. This chain joins TRBV7-7 and TRBJ1-4; 7 nucleotides line up with TRBD1. Germline loops: CDR1 SSHAT, CDR2 FNYEAQ (reference sequence). The length of the CDR3 is 14 residues.

Comments on this clonotype: Possible read error: a much larger clone is one base away. V usage is TRBV29-1 and J usage is TRBJ2-7; weak D call: TRBD2 (5 bases). Germline CDR1 and CDR2: SQVTM and ANQGSEA. CDR3 size: 13 residues. CDR3 bases: TGCAGCGTTGAAATGAGGGCCAGGAACGAGCAGCACTTC. It translates to CSVEMRARNEQHF.

This clonotype has at least ten counts. The genes are TRBV7-2 and TRBJ1-2; 8 nucleotides align to TRBD1. Losses at the gene ends were 4 bases for V and 4 bases for J; bases not matched to a gene: 8. Germline V gene data show CDR1 as SGHTA and CDR2 as FQGNSA. This CDR3 is built from 15 residues. The chain's CDR3 is CASSSLGQDRYGYTF. The CDR3 DNA is TGTGCCAGCAGCTCCTTGGGACAGGATCGCTATGGCTACACCTTC. Full variable domain (rest looked up from reference TRBV7-2 and TRBJ1-2): GAGVSQSPSNKVTEKGKDVELRCDPISGHTALYWYRQSLGQGLEFLIYFQGNSAPDKSGLPSDRFSAERTGGSVSTLTIQRTQQEDSAVYLCASSSLGQDRYGYTFGSGTRLTVV.